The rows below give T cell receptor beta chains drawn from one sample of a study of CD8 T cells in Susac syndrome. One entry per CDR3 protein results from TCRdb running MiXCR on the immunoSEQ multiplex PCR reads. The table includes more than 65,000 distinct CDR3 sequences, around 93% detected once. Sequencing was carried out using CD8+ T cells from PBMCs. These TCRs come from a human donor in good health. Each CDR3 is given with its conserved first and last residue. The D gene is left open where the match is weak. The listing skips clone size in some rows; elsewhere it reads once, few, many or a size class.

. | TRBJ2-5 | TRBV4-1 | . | TGCGCCAGCAGCCGACTCCTTGGCAGGGGAGATCAAGAGACCCAGTACTTC | CASSRLLGRGDQETQYF
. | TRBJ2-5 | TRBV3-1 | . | TGTGCCAGCAGCCAAGGGAGGACAGAAGAGACCCAGTACTTC | CASSQGRTEETQYF
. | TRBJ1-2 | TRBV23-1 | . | TGCGCCAGCAGTCAATCGGGGGGCAGCACTAACTATGGCTACACCTTC | CASSQSGGSTNYGYTF
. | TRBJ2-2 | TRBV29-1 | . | TGCAGCTCGACTAGTTGGACCGGGGAGCTGTTTTTT | CSSTSWTGELFF
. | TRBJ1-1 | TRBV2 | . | TGTGCCAGCAGTGGCCCCTGGGACCAGCTGAACACTGAAGCTTTCTTT | CASSGPWDQLNTEAFF
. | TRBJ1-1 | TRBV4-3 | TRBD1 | TGCGCCAGCAGCCAAAGGACAGGCTCAGAAGCTTTCTTT | CASSQRTGSEAFF
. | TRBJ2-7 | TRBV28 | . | TGTGCCAGCAGCCCCGGGGAAGCAAGCTACGAGCAGTACTTC | CASSPGEASYEQYF
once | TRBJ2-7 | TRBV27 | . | TGTGCCAGCAGTGCACGACTCCTGGGGTACGAGCAGTACTTC | CASSARLLGYEQYF
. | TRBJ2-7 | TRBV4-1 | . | TGCGCCAGCAGCCAACAGGACACGAGGAGCTACGAGCAGTACTTC | CASSQQDTRSYEQYF
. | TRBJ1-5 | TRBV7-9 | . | TGTGCCAGCAGCTTAGGGGTGCAGCCCCAGCATTTT | CASSLGVQPQHF
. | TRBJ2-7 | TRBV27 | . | TGTGCCAGCAGTTGGACAAAAGCTTACGAGCAGTACTTC | CASSWTKAYEQYF
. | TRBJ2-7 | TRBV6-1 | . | TGTGCCATACTCCGGGACAACTCCTACGAGCAGTACTTC | CAILRDNSYEQYF
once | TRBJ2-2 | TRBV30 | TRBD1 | TGTGCCTGGGCGGACAGGGCCGGGGAGCTGTTTTTT | CAWADRAGELFF
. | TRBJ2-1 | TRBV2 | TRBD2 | TGTGCCAGCAGGGGACTACCTACCCCTTCCTACAATGAGCAGTTCTTC | CASRGLPTPSYNEQFF
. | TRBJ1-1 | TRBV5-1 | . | TGCGCCAGCAGCTTGGCCAATACGGAAGAAGCTTTCTTT | CASSLANTEEAFF
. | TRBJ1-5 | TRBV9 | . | TGTGCCAGCAGCACGACAGCAGATAGCAATCAGCCCCAGCATTTT | CASSTTADSNQPQHF
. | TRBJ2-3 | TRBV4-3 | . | TGCGCCAGCAGCCAAGATCGGGCGGGTGCAGATACGCAGTATTTT | CASSQDRAGADTQYF
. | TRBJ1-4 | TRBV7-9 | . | TGTGCCAGCAGCTCATCACCCGGGACGGAGAATGAAAAACTGTTTTTT | CASSSSPGTENEKLFF
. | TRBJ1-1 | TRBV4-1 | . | TGCGCCAGCAGCCAATCCGTGGACCGGAACACTGAAGCTTTCTTT | CASSQSVDRNTEAFF
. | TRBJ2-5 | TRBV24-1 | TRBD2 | TGTGCCACCAGTGATTTTAGCGGGCGCGAGGAGACCCAGTACTTC | CATSDFSGREETQYF
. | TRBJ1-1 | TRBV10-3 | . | TGTGCCACCGACGATGGGACCCAGGGGTTTATGGAAGCTTTCTTT | CATDDGTQGFMEAFF
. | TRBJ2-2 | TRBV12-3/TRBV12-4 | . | TGTGCCAGCAGGCCTACCACCGGGGAGCTGTTTTTT | CASRPTTGELFF
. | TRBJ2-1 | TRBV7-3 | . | TGTGCCAGCAGCTTAAAGCGTCCCTCCTACAATGAGCAGTTCTTC | CASSLKRPSYNEQFF
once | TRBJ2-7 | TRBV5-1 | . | TGCGCCAGCAGCTTGTTCGCCAGGGACGAGCAGTACTTC | CASSLFARDEQYF
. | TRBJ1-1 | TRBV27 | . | TGTGCCAGCAGTTTAGGGGGGCCTGGTTACACTGAAGCTTTCTTT | CASSLGGPGYTEAFF
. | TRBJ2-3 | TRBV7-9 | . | TGTGCCAGCAGCTTAAGGTTGCAGGGCCACACAGATACGCAGTATTTT | CASSLRLQGHTDTQYF
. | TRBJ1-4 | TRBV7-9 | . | TGTGCCAGCAGCCTGGTAGTGGGTACGATTGAAAAACTGTTTTTT | CASSLVVGTIEKLFF
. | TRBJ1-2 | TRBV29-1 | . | TGCAGCGTGGGGACGGGACGGCCGGACACCTTC | CSVGTGRPDTF
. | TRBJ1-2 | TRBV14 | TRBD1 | TGTGCCAGCAGCCCCTGGACAGGGAACTATGGCTACACCTTC | CASSPWTGNYGYTF
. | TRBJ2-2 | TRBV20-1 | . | TGCAGTGCTAGAGATTCATCCCCCGGGGAGCTGTTTTTT | CSARDSSPGELFF
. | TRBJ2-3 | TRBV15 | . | TGTGCCACCAGCAGAGATAAAACGGGCTTTAGCACAGATACGCAGTATTTT | CATSRDKTGFSTDTQYF
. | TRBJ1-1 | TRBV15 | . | TGTGCCACCACTATGGGCAGTCTTGTGCCTGAAGCTTTCTTT | CATTMGSLVPEAFF
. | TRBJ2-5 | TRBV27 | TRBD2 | TGTGCCAGCAGCCGCGGTTCTAGCGGGGGGGCCTCTGGGACCCAGTACTTC | CASSRGSSGGASGTQYF
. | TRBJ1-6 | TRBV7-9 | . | TGTGCCAGCAGCCCGACGGCCGTCTATAATTCACCCCTCCACTTT | CASSPTAVYNSPLHF
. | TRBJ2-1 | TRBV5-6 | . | TGTGCCAGCAGCTTTGGCGACGGACTGCTTCGGGTTCACAATGAGCAGTTCTTC | CASSFGDGLLRVHNEQFF
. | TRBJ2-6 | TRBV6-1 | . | TGTGCCAGCAGGGTCGGTGGGGCCAACGTCCTGACTTTC | CASRVGGANVLTF
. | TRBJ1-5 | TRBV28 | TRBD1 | TGTGCCAGCGGGTCTGACAGGGAGATGGATAGCAATCAGCCCCAGCATTTT | CASGSDREMDSNQPQHF
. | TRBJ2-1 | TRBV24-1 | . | TGTGCCACCAGTGATCGAAGCTCCTACAATGAGCAGTTCTTC | CATSDRSSYNEQFF
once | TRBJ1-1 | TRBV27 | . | TGTGCCAGCAGTTCGAGGGTGGTAAACACTGAAGCTTTCTTT | CASSSRVVNTEAFF
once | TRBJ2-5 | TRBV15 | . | TGTGCCACCAGCACCCCGGACCCTCGGGAGACCCAGTACTTC | CATSTPDPRETQYF
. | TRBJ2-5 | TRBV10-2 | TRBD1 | TGCGCCAGCAGTCAGATCGATACAGGGGCAGCGGAGACCCAGTACTTC | CASSQIDTGAAETQYF
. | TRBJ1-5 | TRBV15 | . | TGTGCCACCAGCAGTCGAAGAAGTCAGGGCAGCAATCAGCCCCAGCATTTT | CATSSRRSQGSNQPQHF
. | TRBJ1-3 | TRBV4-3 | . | TGCGCCAGCAGCCAAGATAGAGGCGGGTTCTCTGGAAACACCATATATTTT | CASSQDRGGFSGNTIYF
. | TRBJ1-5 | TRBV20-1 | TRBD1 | TGCAGTGCTAGAGATTTCGGACAGGCCCATCAGCCCCAGCATTTT | CSARDFGQAHQPQHF
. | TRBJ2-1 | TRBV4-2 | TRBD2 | TGTGCCAGCACCCTCGAGCGGGGGGCTGATGAGCAGTTCTTC | CASTLERGADEQFF
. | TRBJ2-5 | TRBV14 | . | TGTGCCAGCAGCCACTCGGAAAAAATACAAGAGACCCAGTACTTC | CASSHSEKIQETQYF
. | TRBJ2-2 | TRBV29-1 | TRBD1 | TGCAGCGTTGGACAGGGGCCCTATACCGGGGAGCTGTTTTTT | CSVGQGPYTGELFF
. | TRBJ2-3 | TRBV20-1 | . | TGCAGTGCCCCCCCCGGGGGTCTTAGCACAGATACGCAGTATTTT | CSAPPGGLSTDTQYF
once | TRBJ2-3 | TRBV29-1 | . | TGCAGCGTTGAAGGTGCCGTAAGCGAAGGATACACAGATACGCAGTATTTT | CSVEGAVSEGYTDTQYF
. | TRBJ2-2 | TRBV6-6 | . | TGTGCCAGCAGTTACCCCGGGGAGCTGTTTTTT | CASSYPGELFF
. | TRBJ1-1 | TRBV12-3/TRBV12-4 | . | TGTGCCACCGAGAAGAACACTGAAGCTTTCTTT | CATEKNTEAFF
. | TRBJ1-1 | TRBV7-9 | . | TGTGCCAGCAGCTTAGCGGGCAGGACTGTTGAAGCTTTCTTT | CASSLAGRTVEAFF
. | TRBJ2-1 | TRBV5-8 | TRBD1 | TGTGCCAGCAGCTTACAGGGGGGAAATGAGCAGTTCTTC | CASSLQGGNEQFF
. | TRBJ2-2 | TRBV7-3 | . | TGTGCCAGCAGCTTAACAGGAGGGACCGGGGAGCTGTTTTTT | CASSLTGGTGELFF
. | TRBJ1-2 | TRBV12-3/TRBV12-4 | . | TGTGCCAGCAGTTTGGTTGGAAAACGGACAGACCGCTATGGCTACACCTTC | CASSLVGKRTDRYGYTF
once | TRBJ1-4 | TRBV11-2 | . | TGTGCCAGCAGCTGGCAGGAGGCAGCTAATGAAAAACTGTTTTTT | CASSWQEAANEKLFF
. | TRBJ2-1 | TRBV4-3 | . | TGCGCCAGCAGCCAGGAGAGGCTACTAAATGAGCAGTTCTTC | CASSQERLLNEQFF
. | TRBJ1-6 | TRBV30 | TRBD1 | TGTGCCTGGAGTCCGGACAGGGGTTCACCCCTCCACTTT | CAWSPDRGSPLHF
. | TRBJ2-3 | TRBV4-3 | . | TGCGCCAGCAGCGACGGAGAGGAGGGCCCTCGCACAGATACGCAGTATTTT | CASSDGEEGPRTDTQYF
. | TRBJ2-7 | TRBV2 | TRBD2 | TGTGCCAGCAGTGAGAAACAGACTAGCAACTACGAGCAGTACTTC | CASSEKQTSNYEQYF